This T cell receptor (beta chain) was found in a study of cytomegalovirus exposure and HLA in healthy donors (dated by TCRdb to 2017 to 2019). Notes on the research overall: An earlier analysis of some 600 of the donors reported about 300 Gb of sequence data and around 110 million unique TCR beta sequences obtained from roughly 170 million T cells. Donor age, sex, ethnicity and CMV serostatus were compiled together with the repertoire data. Of the roughly 410 genotyped donors, less than 85% were placed in the genetic ancestry cluster associated with self-reported Caucasian donors. The number of typed donors differed by locus: roughly 629-630 for A, B, C, DRB1 and DQB1; 522 for DQA1; around 580 for DPA1; and some 430 for DPB1. HLA typing covered class I and class II loci at four-digit resolution. Every discovery cohort repertoire had been produced on one sequencing platform. Four or five DR-DQ haplotypes were treated as single units for association and clustering because of strong linkage in the cohort. The study aimed to test whether cataloging public T cell receptors could reveal signatures of past pathogen exposure. In a later genetic analysis, genome-wide SNP genotypes for about three fifths of the 666 donors were used, and that subset was treated as a discovery cohort. Rather than drawing on any new phenotypic data, the later analysis identified candidate immune exposures from TCR beta sequences and the way those sequences occurred across donors. To predict cytomegalovirus infection status, the study brought together high-throughput TCR immunosequencing, statistical association of individual TCRs with disease status, and machine learning. A separate validation cohort of roughly 120 different subjects was used in addition to the roughly 700-subject first cohort. An earlier analysis of 500 to 750 of the donors applied high-throughput TCR beta sequencing to assess whether each TCR beta V gene segment acted as functional or pseudogenic. An early release covering just under 650 HLA-typed donors comprised around 300 gigabases of sequencing data and around 86 million unique TCR sequences. The T cell repertoires of 666 subjects were profiled by immunosequencing and related to cytomegalovirus serostatus. Across 300 to 500 genotyped donors of the cohort, an average of about 240,000 unique TCR beta nucleotide sequences per donor were sequenced, and roughly a sixth of those sequences were non-productive. A later analysis re-analyzed previously published TCR beta repertoires from 666 donors and added high-resolution HLA genotyping to study TCR occurrence patterns. Here is what the overall study found, with its caveats: In a later analysis, HLA-associated TCR beta chains were found to be more clonally expanded and to have lower generation probabilities than equally common non-associated chains. In a later analysis, most CMV-associated TCR beta chains were found to appear HLA-restricted, with HLA associations seemingly driven largely by CMV exposure. The 87-base-pair reads could not distinguish some IMGT-functional V segments, including TRBV6-2 and TRBV6-3, so those segments were excluded. An association between a missense DCLRE1C variant and V-gene and J-gene trimming of TCR beta chains was found in a later genetic analysis and replicated in an independent cohort. According to a later analysis, parvovirus B19, influenza, CMV and Epstein-Barr virus appeared linked to several top co-occurrence clusters. Only TCR beta chains were sequenced in this cohort, and the absence of alpha or paired-chain data limited detectable features. Because HLA typing was missing for some donors at each locus, association tests included only the typed subset. Most TCR sequences were seen in very few donors, while some public TCRs were found in many individuals. In an earlier analysis of about 600 of the donors, most TCR beta V segments appeared in productive rearrangements about 87% or about 30% of the time, broadly matching IMGT annotations. The only immune exposure information available for the cohort was CMV serostatus. In a later genetic analysis, fewer N-insertions in productive TCRs were reported among donors in an Asian-associated ancestry cluster than the approximately 710-donor mean. Cytomegalovirus status was reported to be diagnosed by the classifier with high specificity and sensitivity in both the original and validation cohorts. Some 16 rarely observed V segments, including chromosome 9 orphons, were excluded from the earlier analysis of approximately 500 of the donors because counts were too low. A cluster of highly shared sequence variants was judged likely to be a technical artifact of the sequencing pipeline. Sequencing depth was assumed to be roughly uniform across donors in the presence/absence analyses, though that assumption may not hold. Correlated functional status among segregating V segments might reflect linkage disequilibrium, but an unknown experimental factor could not be ruled out. A few of the identified cytomegalovirus-associated TCR beta chains were confirmed in vitro to be specific for cytomegalovirus antigens. A further reported finding was that TCR beta sequences accurately predicted the HLA-A and HLA-B alleles for most subjects in the first cohort. A later analysis associated about 17,000 TCR beta sequences with specific HLA alleles at a false discovery rate of 0.05. A total of 150 to 200 TCR beta chains were listed by the study as associated with cytomegalovirus. In a later analysis, TCR association rates were found to vary across HLA loci, with the most associated TCRs seen for DRB1 alleles and the fewest for HLA-C alleles. According to the authors, the approach could potentially be generalized to other disease states and immunological phenotypes. Strong co-occurrence of HLA alleles, especially DR and DQ, made assigning TCR associations to individual alleles difficult.

Remarks on this clone: No cognate antigen has been identified for it. Qualities for individual bases were not recorded, and no much larger clone is one base off.

The cohort comprised 666 healthy bone marrow donors. Cohort members were all nominally healthy when sampled, although unrecorded immune exposures were likely present. The donor tested CMV seronegative and was one of the 352 seronegative cohort members. A peripheral blood sample was provided by each donor, and peripheral blood mononuclear cells were used for TCR beta sequencing. The Qiagen DNeasy Blood Extraction Kit was used to extract genomic DNA from the blood cell samples. Library creation used the immunoSEQ multiplex PCR assay. For the multiplex PCR, a mixture combining 60 forward primers for TCR Vbeta segments and 13 reverse primers for TCR Jbeta segments was used. Amplification of the CDR3 region of rearranged TCR beta genes was performed with a multiplex PCR assay on genomic DNA. The amplified TCR beta libraries were sequenced on the Illumina HiSeq System as 87-base-pair reads. For the original study's pipeline: A later analysis counted about 80 million unique TCR beta chains across the 550 to 700 repertoires, and roughly 9.9 million of these chains were shared by at least two donors. To remove PCR and sequencing errors, raw reads were error-corrected and collapsed into unique sequences using a nearest-neighbor algorithm that merged closely related sequences. Alignment of CDR3 sequences to IMGT reference sequences was used to assign V, D and J gene segments. For a sequence to be retained, a match of at least six nucleotides was required to both a V gene segment and a J gene segment. Rearrangements were called productive when the CDR3 lacked stop codons and stayed in frame with V and J; all others were non-productive. CDR3 was defined by IMGT convention, running from the second conserved V-encoded cysteine to the conserved J-encoded phenylalanine. The earlier analysis of about 570 of the donors excluded any sequence lacking an unambiguous match to a single V gene segment. An earlier analysis of just under 600 of the donors called V segments functional above 56.7% productive rearrangements and segregating when the between-donor standard deviation exceeded 5%. To diagnose cytomegalovirus status from the catalog of TCR beta chain sequences, a statistical classification framework was built. A later analysis assigned V and J genes by comparing TCR nucleotide sequences with IMGT/GENE-DB human TR gene sequences. A later analysis assigned CDR3 sequences and most-parsimonious VDJ recombination scenarios with the TCRdist pipeline. In a later analysis, each TCR beta chain was defined by its CDR3 amino acid sequence together with its V-gene family, and reads lacking a unique V-gene family were excluded. As a way to deal with suspected cross-contamination and a sequencing artifact, a later analysis dropped more than 500 nucleotide sequences that were highly shared and had low generation probability. In a later analysis, a clonal expansion index for each public chain was calculated from normalized within-repertoire ranks of inferred template counts. A later analysis computed generation probabilities with a VDJ recombination model fitted to out-of-frame rearrangements, and checked the results against IGoR. Hypergeometric tests were used in a later analysis to score TCR-TCR, TCR-HLA and TCR-CMV co-occurrence, with a repertoire-size bias correction applied to the TCR pairs. A later analysis estimated false discovery rates by permuting HLA or CMV assignments 20 times. In a later analysis, co-occurring TCRs were grouped with DBSCAN, and TCRdist sequence similarity was added when clustering was performed within HLA-allele-positive subsets. Repertoires with fewer than 30,000 or more than 120,000 public chains were left out of co-occurrence clustering, as were about 5 repertoires with anomalous nucleotide sharing. TCRdb obtained this table from immuneACCESS and retained in-frame rearrangements with V and J assigned. These tables miss some clones; where compared with another copy, unresolved V genes account for less than half of the shortfall, and the remainder is unexplained. The DNA gave D and trimming, while V, J and clone size come from that table. A total of approximately 130,000 clones appear in this sample, over 65% of them only once. More than 0.95% of the sample comes from the top ten.

Ends trimmed: V by 5 bases, J by 1 base; bases unmatched to a gene: 12. Taken from cysteine to phenylalanine, the CDR3 has 17 residues. Left in the record is the CDR3 DNA by itself, 51 bases read in frame from the first base. In the germline V gene, CDR1 corresponds to SGHTA and CDR2 to FQGTGA. This TCR was recovered from a man in his forties or fifties in good health and CMV-seronegative. The rearranged chain carries TRBV7-3 and TRBJ2-3; TRBD2 lines up with 7 middle nucleotides. Input material: PBMCs. The nucleotide sequence reads TGTGCCAGCAGCCTCCCGGGGGGAGTCGGGGGCACAGATACGCAGTATTTT. Its coded protein is CASSLPGGVGGTDTQYF.